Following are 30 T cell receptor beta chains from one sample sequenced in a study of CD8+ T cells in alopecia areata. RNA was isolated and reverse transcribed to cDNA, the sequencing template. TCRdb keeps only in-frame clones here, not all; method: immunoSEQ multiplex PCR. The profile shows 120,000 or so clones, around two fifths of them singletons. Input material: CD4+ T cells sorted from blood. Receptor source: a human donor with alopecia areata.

The CDR3 DNA reads as TGCAGCGTTGGGGGGGGCCATGGCTCCTACAATGAGCAGTTCTTC. This codes for CSVGGGHGSYNEQFF. V and J are TRBV29-1 and TRBJ2-1; D is possibly TRBD2 (7 bases). The germline V and J ends were trimmed by 4 bases and 0 bases, with 13 bases remaining between them. The CDR3 covers 15 residues. Germline V lookup: CDR1 SQVTM, CDR2 ANQGSEA.

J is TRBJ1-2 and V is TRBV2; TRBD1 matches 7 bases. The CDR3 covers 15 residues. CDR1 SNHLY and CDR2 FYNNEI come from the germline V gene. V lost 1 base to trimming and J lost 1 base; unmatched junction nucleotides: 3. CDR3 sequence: CASSEGQGNNYGYTF. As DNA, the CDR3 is TGTGCCAGCAGTGAAGGACAGGGAAATAACTATGGCTACACCTTC.

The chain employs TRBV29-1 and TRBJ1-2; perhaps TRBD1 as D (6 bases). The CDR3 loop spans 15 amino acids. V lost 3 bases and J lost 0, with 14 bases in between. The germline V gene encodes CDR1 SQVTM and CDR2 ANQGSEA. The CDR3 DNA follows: TGCAGCGTTGAGTTGGACAGAATATCTAACTATGGCTACACCTTC. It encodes CSVELDRISNYGYTF.

In DNA form, the CDR3 reads TGTGCCAGCAGCTTAGCGGAGACCCAGTACTTC. Translating gives CASSLAETQYF. This chain connects TRBV7-9 to TRBJ2-5, with unresolved D. The V and J ends lost 0 bases and 5 bases respectively, with 1 base between them. The germline V gene encodes CDR1 SEHNR and CDR2 FQNEAQ (reference sequence). CDR3 size: 11 residues.

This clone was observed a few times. CDR3 protein: CASSPTSPVLETQYF. CDR3 coding DNA: TGTGCCAGCAGCCCGACTAGCCCTGTACTAGAGACCCAGTACTTC. V is TRBV7-9 and J is TRBJ2-5; 7 bases are shared with TRBD2. The CDR3 is 15 amino acids. The V segment lost 5 bases and the J segment 4 bases; nucleotides outside the gene matches: 10. The germline CDR1 and CDR2 sequences are SEHNR and FQNEAQ (reference sequence).

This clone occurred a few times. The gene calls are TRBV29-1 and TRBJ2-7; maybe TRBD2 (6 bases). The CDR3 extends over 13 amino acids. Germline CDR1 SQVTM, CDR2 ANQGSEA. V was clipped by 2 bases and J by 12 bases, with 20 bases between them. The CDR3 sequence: CSVELQGGQWLYF. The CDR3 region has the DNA TGCAGCGTTGAATTGCAGGGAGGCCAGTGGCTGTACTTC.

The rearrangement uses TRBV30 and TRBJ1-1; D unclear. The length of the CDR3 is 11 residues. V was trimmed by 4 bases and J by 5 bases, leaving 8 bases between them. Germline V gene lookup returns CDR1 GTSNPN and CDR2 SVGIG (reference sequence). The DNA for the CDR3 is TGTGCCTGGACCCGACAAACTGAAGCTTTCTTT. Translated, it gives CAWTRQTEAFF.

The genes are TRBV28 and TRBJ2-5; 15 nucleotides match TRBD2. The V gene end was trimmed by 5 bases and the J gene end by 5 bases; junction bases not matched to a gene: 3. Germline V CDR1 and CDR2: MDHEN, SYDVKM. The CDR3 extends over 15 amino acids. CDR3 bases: TGTGCCAGCAGTCTCGGGACTAGCGGGAGGGAGACCCAGTACTTC. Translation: CASSLGTSGRETQYF. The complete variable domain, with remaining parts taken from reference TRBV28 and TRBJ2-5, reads DVKVTQSSRYLVKRTGEKVFLECVQDMDHENMFWYRQDPGLGLRLIYFSYDVKMKEKGDIPEGYSVSREKKERFSLILESASTNQTSMYLCASSLGTSGRETQYFGPGTRLLVL.

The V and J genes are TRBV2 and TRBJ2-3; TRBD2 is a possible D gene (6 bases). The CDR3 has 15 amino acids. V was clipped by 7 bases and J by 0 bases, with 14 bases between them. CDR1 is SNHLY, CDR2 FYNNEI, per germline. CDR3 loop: CASTQEGTSTDTQYF. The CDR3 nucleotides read TGTGCCAGCACCCAGGAGGGGACTAGCACAGATACGCAGTATTTT.

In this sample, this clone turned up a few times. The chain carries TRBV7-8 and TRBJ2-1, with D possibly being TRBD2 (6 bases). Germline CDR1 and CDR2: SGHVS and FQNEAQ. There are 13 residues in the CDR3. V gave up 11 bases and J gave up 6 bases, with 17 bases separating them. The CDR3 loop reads CAAGGAPSNEQFF. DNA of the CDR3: TGTGCCGCAGGCGGGGCTCCCTCCAATGAGCAGTTCTTC. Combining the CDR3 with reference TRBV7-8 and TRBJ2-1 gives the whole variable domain GAGVSQSPRYKVAKRGQDVALRCDPISGHVSLFWYQQALGQGPEFLTYFQNEAQLDKSGLPSDRFFAERPEGSVSTLKIQRTQQEDSAVYLCAAGGAPSNEQFFGPGTRLTVL.

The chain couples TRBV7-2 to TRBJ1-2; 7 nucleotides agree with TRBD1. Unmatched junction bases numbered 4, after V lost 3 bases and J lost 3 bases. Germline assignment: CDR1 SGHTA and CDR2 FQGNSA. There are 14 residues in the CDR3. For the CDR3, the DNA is TGTGCCAGCAGCTTCGGACAGGCGGACTATGGCTACACCTTC. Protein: CASSFGQADYGYTF.

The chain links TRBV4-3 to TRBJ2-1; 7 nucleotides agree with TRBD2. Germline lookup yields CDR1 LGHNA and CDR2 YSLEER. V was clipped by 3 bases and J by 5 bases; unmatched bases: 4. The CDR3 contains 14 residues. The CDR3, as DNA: TGCGCCAGCAGCCAGGGGACTATTGACAATGAGCAGTTCTTC. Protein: CASSQGTIDNEQFF.

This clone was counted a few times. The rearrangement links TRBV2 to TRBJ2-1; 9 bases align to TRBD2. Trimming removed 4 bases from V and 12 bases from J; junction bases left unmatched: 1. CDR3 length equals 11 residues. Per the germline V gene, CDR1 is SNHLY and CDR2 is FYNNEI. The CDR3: CASSVSGGQFF. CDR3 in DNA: TGTGCCAGCAGTGTTAGCGGGGGGCAGTTCTTC.

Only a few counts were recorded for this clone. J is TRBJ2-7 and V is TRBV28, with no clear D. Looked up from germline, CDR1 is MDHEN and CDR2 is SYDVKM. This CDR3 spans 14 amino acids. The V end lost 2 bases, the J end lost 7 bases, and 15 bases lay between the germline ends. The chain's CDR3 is CASSLPAVTGEQYF. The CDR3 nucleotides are TGTGCCAGCAGTTTACCGGCGGTAACGGGTGAGCAGTACTTC.

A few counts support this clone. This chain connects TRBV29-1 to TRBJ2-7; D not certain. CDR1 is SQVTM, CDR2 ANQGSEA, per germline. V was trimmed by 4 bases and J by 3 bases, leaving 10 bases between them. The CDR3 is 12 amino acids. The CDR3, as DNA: TGCAGCGTTGTAACGTATCACTACGAGCAGTACTTC. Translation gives CSVVTYHYEQYF.

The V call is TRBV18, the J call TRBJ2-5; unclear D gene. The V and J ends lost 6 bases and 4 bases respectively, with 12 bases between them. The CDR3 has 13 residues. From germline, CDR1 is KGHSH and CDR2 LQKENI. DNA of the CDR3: TGTGCCAGCTCCCCCGGAGTAGGAGAGACCCAGTACTTC. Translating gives CASSPGVGETQYF.

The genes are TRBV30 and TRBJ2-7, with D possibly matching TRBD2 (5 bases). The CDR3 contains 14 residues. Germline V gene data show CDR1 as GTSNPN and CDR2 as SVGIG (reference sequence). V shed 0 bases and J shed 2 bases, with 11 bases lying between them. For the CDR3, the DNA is TGTGCCTGGAGTGTACCGGGATCGGCCTACGAGCAGTACTTC. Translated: CAWSVPGSAYEQYF.

DNA for the CDR3: TGCAGCGTTGTTTCGGGGGCCACTGAAGCTTTCTTT. Translated: CSVVSGATEAFF. The chain employs TRBV29-1 and TRBJ1-1, with TRBD1 as a possible D gene (6 bases). Per germline, CDR1 SQVTM and CDR2 ANQGSEA. The ends were cut back, 4 bases at V and 4 bases at J, with 10 bases in the middle. The CDR3 totals 12 residues.

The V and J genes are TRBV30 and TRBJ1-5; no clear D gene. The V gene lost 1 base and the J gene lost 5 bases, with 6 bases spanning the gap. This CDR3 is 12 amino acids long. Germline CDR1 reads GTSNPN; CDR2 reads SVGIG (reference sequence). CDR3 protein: CAWSADYQPQHF. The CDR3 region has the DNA TGTGCCTGGAGTGCCGATTATCAGCCCCAGCATTTT. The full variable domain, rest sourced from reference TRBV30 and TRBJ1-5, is SQTIHQWPATLVQPVGSPLSLECTVEGTSNPNLYWYRQAAGRGLQLLFYSVGIGQISSEVPQNLSASRPQDRQFILSSKKLLLSDSGFYLCAWSADYQPQHFGDGTRLSIL.

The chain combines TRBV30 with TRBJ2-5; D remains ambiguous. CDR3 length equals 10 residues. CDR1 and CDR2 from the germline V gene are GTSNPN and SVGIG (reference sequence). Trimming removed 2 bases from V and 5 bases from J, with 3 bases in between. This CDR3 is CAWSRETQYF. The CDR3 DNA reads TGTGCCTGGAGTCGGGAGACCCAGTACTTC.

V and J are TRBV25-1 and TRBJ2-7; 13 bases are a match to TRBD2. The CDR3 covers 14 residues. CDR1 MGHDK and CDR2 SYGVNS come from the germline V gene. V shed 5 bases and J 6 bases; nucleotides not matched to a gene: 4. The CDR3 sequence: CASSLRLAGGEQYF. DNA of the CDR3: TGTGCCAGCAGTCTCCGACTAGCGGGGGGCGAGCAGTACTTC.

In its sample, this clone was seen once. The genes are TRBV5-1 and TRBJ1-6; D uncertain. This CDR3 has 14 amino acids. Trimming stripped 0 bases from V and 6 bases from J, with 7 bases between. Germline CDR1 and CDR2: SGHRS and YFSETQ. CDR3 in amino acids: CASSLAAANSPLHF. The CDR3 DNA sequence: TGCGCCAGCAGCTTGGCGGCTGCTAATTCACCCCTCCACTTT.

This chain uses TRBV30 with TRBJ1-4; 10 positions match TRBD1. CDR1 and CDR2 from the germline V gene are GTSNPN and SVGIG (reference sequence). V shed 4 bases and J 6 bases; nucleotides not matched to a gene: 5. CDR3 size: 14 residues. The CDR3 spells CAWKSGQGHEKLFF. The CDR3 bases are TGTGCCTGGAAGTCGGGACAGGGGCATGAAAAACTGTTTTTT. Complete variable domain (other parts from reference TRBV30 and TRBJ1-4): SQTIHQWPATLVQPVGSPLSLECTVEGTSNPNLYWYRQAAGRGLQLLFYSVGIGQISSEVPQNLSASRPQDRQFILSSKKLLLSDSGFYLCAWKSGQGHEKLFFGSGTQLSVL.

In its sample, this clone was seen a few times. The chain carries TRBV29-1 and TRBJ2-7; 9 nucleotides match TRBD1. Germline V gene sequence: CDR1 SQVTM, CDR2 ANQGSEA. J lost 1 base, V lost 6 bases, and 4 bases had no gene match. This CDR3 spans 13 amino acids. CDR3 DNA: TGCAGCGTGCGACAGGGGGTGTCCTACGAGCAGTACTTC. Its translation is CSVRQGVSYEQYF.

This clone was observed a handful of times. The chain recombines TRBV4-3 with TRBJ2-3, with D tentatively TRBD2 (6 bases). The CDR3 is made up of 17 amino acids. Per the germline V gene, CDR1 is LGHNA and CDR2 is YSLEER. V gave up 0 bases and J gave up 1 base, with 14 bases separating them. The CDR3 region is CASSQDGGARGTDTQYF. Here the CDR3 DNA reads TGCGCCAGCAGCCAAGATGGAGGGGCGAGGGGCACAGATACGCAGTATTTT.

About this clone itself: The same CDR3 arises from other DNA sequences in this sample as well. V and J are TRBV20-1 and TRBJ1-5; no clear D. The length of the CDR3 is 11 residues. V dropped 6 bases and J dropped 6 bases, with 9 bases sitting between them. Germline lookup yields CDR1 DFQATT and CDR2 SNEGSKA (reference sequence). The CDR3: CSALGGQPQHF. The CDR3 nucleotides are TGCAGTGCCCTTGGAGGTCAGCCCCAGCATTTT.

CDR3 nucleotides: TGTGCCAGCCACGGACTTTCAGGTAGCACAGATACGCAGTATTTT. This translates into CASHGLSGSTDTQYF. The chain links TRBV11-2 to TRBJ2-3, with a weak D call TRBD2 (5 bases). The CDR3 runs to 15 residues. Per germline, CDR1 SGHAT and CDR2 FQNNGV. Trimming removed 8 bases from V and 0 bases from J, with 15 bases in between.

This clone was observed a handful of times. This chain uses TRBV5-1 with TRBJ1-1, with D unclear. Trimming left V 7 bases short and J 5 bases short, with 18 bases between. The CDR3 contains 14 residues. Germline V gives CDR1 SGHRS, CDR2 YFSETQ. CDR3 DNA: TGCGCCAGCGGATCCGGAATCCGAAGGACTGAAGCTTTCTTT. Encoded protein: CASGSGIRRTEAFF.

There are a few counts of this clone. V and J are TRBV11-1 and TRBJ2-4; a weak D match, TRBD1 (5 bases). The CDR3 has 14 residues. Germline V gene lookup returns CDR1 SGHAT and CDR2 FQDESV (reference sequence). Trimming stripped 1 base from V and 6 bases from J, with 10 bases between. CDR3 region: CASSLGGDGNIQYF. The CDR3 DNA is TGTGCCAGCAGCTTAGGGGGCGATGGAAACATTCAGTACTTC.

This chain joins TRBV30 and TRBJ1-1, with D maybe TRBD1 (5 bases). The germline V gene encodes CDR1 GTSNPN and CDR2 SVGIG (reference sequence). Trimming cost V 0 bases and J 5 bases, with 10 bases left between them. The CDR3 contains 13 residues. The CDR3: CAWSVSGRTEAFF. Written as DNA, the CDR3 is TGTGCCTGGAGTGTATCAGGGCGGACTGAAGCTTTCTTT.